This TCR beta chain emerged from a study of cytomegalovirus exposure and HLA in healthy donors. With respect to this clone: Its antigen is unknown.

The ends lost 5 bases at V and 8 bases at J; junction bases unmatched: 8. CDR1 and CDR2 from the germline V gene are MNHNY and SVGAGI (reference sequence). The CDR3 runs 14 residues. The primer mix had 60 Vbeta and 13 Jbeta primers. Sequenced by immunoSEQ multiplex PCR; TCRdb stores in-frame clones only, minus some. The sample carries roughly 180,000 clones, about 10% recorded once. Study-wide results and caveats: In the analysis, some V segments, TRBV6-2 and TRBV6-3 included, were excluded as indistinguishable.

This clonotype originated in a woman younger than 45 in good health and CMV-seropositive. The rearrangement links TRBV6-6 to TRBJ2-1, with 8 bases aligning to TRBD1. The sample consisted of PBMCs. The CDR3 region has the DNA TGTGCCAGCAGTGACAGGGGACCCCGCGATGAGCAGTTCTTC. Protein product: CASSDRGPRDEQFF.